These 6 T cell receptor beta chains came from one sample sequenced in a study of blood T cell repertoires in COVID-19. Data came from immunoSEQ multiplex PCR; TCRdb stores just in-frame clones and leaves some out. The sample carries more than 200,000 clones, around nine tenths recorded once. Sequenced material: PBMCs or T cells enriched from blood (not recorded which). These TCRs come from a man aged 30-40 years in a cohort exposed to, infected with or recovered from COVID-19 (not recorded which).

This clone is a singleton in its sample. The genes are TRBV28 and TRBJ2-5; 8 positions match TRBD1. The CDR3 totals 18 residues. V dropped 5 bases and J dropped 2; count of bases not matched to a gene: 16. The germline V gene encodes CDR1 MDHEN and CDR2 SYDVKM. DNA for the CDR3: TGTGCCAGCAGTCCCTCCGGCCAGGGGGCTGTATTTCAAGAGACCCAGTACTTC. This translates into CASSPSGQGAVFQETQYF. Looking up the rest from reference TRBV28 and TRBJ2-5 gives the full variable domain: DVKVTQSSRYLVKRTGEKVFLECVQDMDHENMFWYRQDPGLGLRLIYFSYDVKMKEKGDIPEGYSVSREKKERFSLILESASTNQTSMYLCASSPSGQGAVFQETQYFGPGTRLLVL.

V is TRBV19 and J is TRBJ2-1; maybe TRBD2 (7 bases). Trimming cost V 3 bases and J 7 bases, with 13 bases left between them. Looked up from germline, CDR1 is LNHDA and CDR2 is SQIVND (reference sequence). CDR3 length equals 14 residues. CDR3 DNA sequence: TGTGCCAGTAGTATGGGGGGAGGGGGTAATGAGCAGTTCTTC. It translates to CASSMGGGGNEQFF.

The chain combines TRBV11-2 with TRBJ2-1, with 10 bases that match TRBD2. Germline trimming cut 4 bases from V and 2 bases from J; bases unmatched to any gene: 5. The CDR3 has 16 residues. Germline V gene lookup returns CDR1 SGHAT and CDR2 FQNNGV. The CDR3 bases are TGTGCCAGCAGCTCCATACTAGCGGGACCCTACAATGAGCAGTTCTTC. Translated: CASSSILAGPYNEQFF.

The chain couples TRBV24-1 to TRBJ2-1; 7 positions agree with TRBD2. Germline V lookup: CDR1 KGHDR, CDR2 SFDVKD. V gave up 2 bases and J gave up 9 bases; unmatched junction bases: 15. The CDR3 spans 17 residues. CDR3: CATSDSGSGGPPGEQFF. The CDR3, as DNA: TGTGCCACCAGTGATTCTGGGTCGGGGGGACCTCCGGGTGAGCAGTTCTTC.

The rearrangement links TRBV29-1 to TRBJ2-5; the D gene is possibly TRBD2 (6 bases). CDR3 length equals 14 residues. V lost 3 bases, J lost 2 bases, and 13 bases lay in between. Germline values: CDR1 SQVTM, CDR2 ANQGSEA. CDR3: CSVETRNNQETQYF. CDR3 in DNA: TGCAGCGTTGAGACTAGAAACAATCAAGAGACCCAGTACTTC.

The chain carries TRBV4-3 and TRBJ1-2; the D is unclear. The ends were cut back, 0 bases at V and 2 bases at J, with 10 bases in the middle. Germline CDR1 reads LGHNA; CDR2 reads YSLEER. This CDR3 has 15 amino acids. CDR3 sequence reads: CASSQEVGVNYGYTF. The CDR3 region has the DNA TGCGCCAGCAGCCAAGAGGTCGGAGTCAACTATGGCTACACCTTC.